This paragraph reports one TCR beta chain. The antigen is undetermined. ViraFEST used viral peptide pools to expand antigen-specific CD4+ T cells before sequencing. Investigators separated out CD4+ T cells once approximately 9 days of culture had passed. BNT162b2 vaccine or mRNA-1273 vaccine was given to participants in two doses. After approximately 2 million PBMC were placed in each well, they were cultured with roughly 10 IU/ml IL-2 and approximately 10 ug/ml peptides. Replacing half the medium with IL-2 medium was done on days 3 and 7. The CDR3 consists of 14 residues. Germline V gene lookup returns CDR1 MDHEN and CDR2 SYDVKM. J gave up 5 bases and V 6 bases, and 7 bases lay outside the gene matches. This specimen belongs to a study of vaccination effects on CD4 cells after COVID-19. Study-level background: Sampling occurred a median 72 days post second dose, range 14 to 241. Overall study results and limits: Late post-vaccination, clones induced by infection and those induced by vaccine underwent marked clonal contraction.

Sequencing was performed with immunoSEQ multiplex PCR; in TCRdb, only in-frame clones are kept and a portion is missing. Of tens of thousands of clones in the sample, around 73% are singletons; the top ten hold around 1.2%. The receptor was isolated from a human donor who received a COVID-19 vaccine. The chain recombines TRBV28 with TRBJ1-1; 9 bases fit TRBD1. The sample was CD4+ T cells from PBMCs cultured with HCoV-229E spike peptides, taken after COVID-19 vaccination. CDR3 sequence (DNA): TGTGCCAGCAGACAGGGGGCTTGGAAAACTGAAGCTTTCTTT. Translated, it gives CASRQGAWKTEAFF.